This note documents a single T cell receptor (beta chain) sequence. The target antigen is unknown. Researchers ran the PCR with 60 Vbeta and 13 Jbeta primers. Method: immunoSEQ multiplex PCR; TCRdb's copy keeps in-frame clones and lacks some. This table has some 100,000 clones, around three quarters appearing once. These data come from a study of cytomegalovirus exposure and HLA in healthy donors. Overall study results and limits: In vitro data verified a few CMV-associated chains as specific for CMV antigens.

Sequenced material: PBMCs. The clonotype was recovered from a woman in her 50s in good health and CMV-seropositive.

CDR3 sequence reads: CASSSQGANEKLFF. The DNA of the CDR3 is TGTGCCAGCAGTTCACAGGGGGCTAATGAAAAACTGTTTTTT. The chain is built from TRBV28 and TRBJ1-4; 8 bases map to TRBD1. The V segment lost 4 bases and the J segment 3 bases; nucleotides outside the gene matches: 1. The CDR3 sequence is 14 residues long. Looked up from germline, CDR1 is MDHEN and CDR2 is SYDVKM.